Sequencing of this T cell receptor (beta chain) was carried out in a study of PD-L1 blockade in urothelial cancer. Study-wide background: Treatment start was followed by blood analysis at 3 weeks (second dose) and again at 6 weeks.

Each PCR contained spiked-in synthetic TCR analog templates. Some clones are missing from TCRdb's copy, which holds only in-frame ones; the method was immunoSEQ multiplex PCR. The table lists 87,000 or so clones, over 80% of them singletons, with 2% to 2.5% in the top ten. The CDR3 contains 15 residues. CDR1 is GTSNPN, CDR2 SVGIG, per germline (reference sequence). J gave up 6 bases and V 4 bases, and 10 bases lay outside the gene matches. Regarding time point: pretreatment peripheral blood. Patients were living with locally advanced or metastatic urothelial carcinoma. The chain couples TRBV30 to TRBJ1-2, with 11 positions matching TRBD1. This TCR derives from a man in his 60s with urothelial cancer. The sequencing used PBMCs, collected around atezolizumab (anti-PD-L1) treatment. CDR3 amino acids: CAWIRDRGRSDGYTF. The CDR3 region has the DNA TGTGCCTGGATTCGGGACAGGGGGAGGTCGGATGGCTACACCTTC.